This is a list of T cell receptor beta chains from one sample in a study of T cell responses to AZD1222 COVID-19 vaccine. TCRdb's table, derived via immunoSEQ multiplex PCR, lists solely in-frame clones and lacks some. Of about 110,000 clones in the sample, under 95% are singletons; the top ten hold roughly 5.6%. This sample comprised peripheral blood, obtained 28 days after the second AZD1222 dose. The receptors originated from an adult who received the AZD1222 COVID-19 vaccine. Both conserved end residues are part of each CDR3. The D gene is left open where the match is weak. For some rows the clone size is stated as once, few or many, or as a class when expanded; others skip it.

CDR3aa | CDR3nt | j_gene | v_gene | d_gene | abundance
CASSYHDRVSTEAFF | TGTGCCAGCAGTTACCATGACAGGGTTTCGACTGAAGCTTTCTTT | TRBJ1-1 | TRBV6-5 | TRBD1 | NA
CASTERLAGTNEQFF | TGTGCCAGCACCGAACGACTAGCGGGAACCAATGAGCAGTTCTTC | TRBJ2-1 | TRBV2 | TRBD2 | NA
CASSLQRVTGDGMNTEAFF | TGCGCCAGCAGCTTGCAGAGGGTGACAGGGGATGGGATGAACACTGAAGCTTTCTTT | TRBJ1-1 | TRBV5-1 | TRBD1 | NA
CASSFGTEGYGYTF | TGCGCCAGCAGCTTTGGCACTGAAGGGTATGGCTACACCTTC | TRBJ1-2 | TRBV5-1 | NA | NA
CASSARWGITGELFF | TGCGCCAGCAGCGCACGTTGGGGGATCACCGGGGAGCTGTTTTTT | TRBJ2-2 | TRBV5-1 | NA | NA
CASSSNRGRIEQYF | TGTGCCAGCAGCTCGAACAGGGGGCGAATCGAGCAGTACTTC | TRBJ2-7 | TRBV11-2 | TRBD1 | NA
CASSVGLAGYEQYF | TGTGCCAGCAGCGTAGGACTAGCGGGATACGAGCAGTACTTC | TRBJ2-7 | TRBV9 | TRBD2 | once
CASSSRTGGSQPQHF | TGCGCCAGCAGCTCCCGGACAGGAGGCAGTCAGCCCCAGCATTTT | TRBJ1-5 | TRBV5-1 | TRBD1 | NA
CASSYSKGAGGEQFF | TGTGCCAGCAGTTACTCGAAGGGGGCAGGCGGTGAGCAGTTCTTC | TRBJ2-1 | TRBV6-5 | TRBD1 | NA
CASAPHRAGDYGYTF | TGTGCCAGTGCCCCCCACAGGGCCGGCGACTATGGCTACACCTTC | TRBJ1-2 | TRBV19 | NA | NA
CASSAHSGSSNTGELFF | TGTGCCAGCAGCGCCCATAGCGGGAGCTCGAACACCGGGGAGCTGTTTTTT | TRBJ2-2 | TRBV9 | TRBD2 | NA
CASSPTEAKNIQYF | TGTGCCAGCAGCCCTACAGAAGCCAAAAACATTCAGTACTTC | TRBJ2-4 | TRBV3-1/TRBV3-2 | NA | NA
CASSLVGSSGANVLTF | TGCGCCAGCAGCTTGGTCGGCAGCTCTGGGGCCAACGTCCTGACTTTC | TRBJ2-6 | TRBV5-1 | NA | once
CASSSSSGPTYEQYF | TGTGCCAGCAGCTCCTCTAGCGGACCAACCTACGAGCAGTACTTC | TRBJ2-7 | TRBV7-6 | TRBD2 | NA